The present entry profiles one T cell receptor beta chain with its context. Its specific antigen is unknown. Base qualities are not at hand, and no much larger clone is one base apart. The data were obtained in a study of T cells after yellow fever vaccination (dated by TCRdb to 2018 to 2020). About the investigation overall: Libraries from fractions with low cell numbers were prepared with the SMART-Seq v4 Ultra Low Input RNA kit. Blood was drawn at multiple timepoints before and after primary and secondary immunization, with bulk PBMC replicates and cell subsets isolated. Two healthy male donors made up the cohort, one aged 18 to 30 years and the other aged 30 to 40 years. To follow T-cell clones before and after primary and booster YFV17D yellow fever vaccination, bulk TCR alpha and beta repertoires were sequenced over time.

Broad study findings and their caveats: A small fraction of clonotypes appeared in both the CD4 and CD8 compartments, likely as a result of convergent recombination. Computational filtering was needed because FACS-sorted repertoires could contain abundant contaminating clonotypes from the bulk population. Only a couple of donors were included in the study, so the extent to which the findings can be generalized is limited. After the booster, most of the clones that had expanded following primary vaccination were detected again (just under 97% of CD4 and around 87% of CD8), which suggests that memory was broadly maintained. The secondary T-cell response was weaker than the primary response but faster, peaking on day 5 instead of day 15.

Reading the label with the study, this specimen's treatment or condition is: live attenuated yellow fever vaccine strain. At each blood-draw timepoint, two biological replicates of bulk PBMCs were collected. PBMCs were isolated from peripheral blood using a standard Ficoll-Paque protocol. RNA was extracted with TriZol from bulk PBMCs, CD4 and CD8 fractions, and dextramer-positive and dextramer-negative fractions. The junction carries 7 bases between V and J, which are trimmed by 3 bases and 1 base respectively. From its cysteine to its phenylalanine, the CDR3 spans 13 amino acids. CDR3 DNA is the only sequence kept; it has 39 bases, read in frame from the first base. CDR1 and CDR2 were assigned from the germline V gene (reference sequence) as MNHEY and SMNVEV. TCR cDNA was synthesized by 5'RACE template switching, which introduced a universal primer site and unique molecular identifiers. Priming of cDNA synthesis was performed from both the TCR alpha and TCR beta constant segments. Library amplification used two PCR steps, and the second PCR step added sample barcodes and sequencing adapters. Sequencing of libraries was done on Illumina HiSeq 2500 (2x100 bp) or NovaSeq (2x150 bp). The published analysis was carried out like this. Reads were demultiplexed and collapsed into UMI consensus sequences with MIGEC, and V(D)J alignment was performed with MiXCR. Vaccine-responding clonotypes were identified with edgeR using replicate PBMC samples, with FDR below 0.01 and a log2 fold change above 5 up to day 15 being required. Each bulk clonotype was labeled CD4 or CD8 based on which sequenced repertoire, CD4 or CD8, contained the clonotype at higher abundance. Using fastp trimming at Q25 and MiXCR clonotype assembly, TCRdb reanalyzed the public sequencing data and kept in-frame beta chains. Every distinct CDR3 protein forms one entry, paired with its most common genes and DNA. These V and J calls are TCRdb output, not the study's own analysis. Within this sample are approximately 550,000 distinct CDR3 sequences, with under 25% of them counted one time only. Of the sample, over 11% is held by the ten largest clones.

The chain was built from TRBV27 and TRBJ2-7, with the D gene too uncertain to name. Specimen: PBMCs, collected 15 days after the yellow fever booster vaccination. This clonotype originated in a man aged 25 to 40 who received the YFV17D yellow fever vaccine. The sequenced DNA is TGTGCCAGCAGTTTCACAATATCCTACGAGCAGTACTTC. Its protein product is CASSFTISYEQYF.